This section outlines one T cell receptor beta chain sequence together with its context. What it binds is unknown. The data are from a study of shared clonotypes between healthy human individuals. Study details: There were three CD4 naive, three CD4 memory, two CD8 naive and one CD8 memory plates per donor.

Findings and limits, study-wide: As a rule, naive subsets had a larger estimated richness than memory subsets.

V was pared by 0 bases and J by 7 bases, with 9 bases between. Looked up from germline, CDR1 is KGHSY and CDR2 is FQNENV. This CDR3 region has 14 residues. Sequencing used immunoSEQ multiplex PCR; TCRdb keeps in-frame clones, though not all of them. Of about 2.4 million clones listed, more than 90% are singletons. The sequencing input was naive CD4+ T cells sorted from blood. The subset here: CD45RA+ positively selected. This sequence originates from a man between 18 and 29 years old in good health. V and J are TRBV16 and TRBJ1-4; a weak D match, TRBD1 (5 bases). The CDR3, as DNA: TGTGCCAGCAGCCAATCGACAGTCTCTGAAAAACTGTTTTTT. Amino acids: CASSQSTVSEKLFF.